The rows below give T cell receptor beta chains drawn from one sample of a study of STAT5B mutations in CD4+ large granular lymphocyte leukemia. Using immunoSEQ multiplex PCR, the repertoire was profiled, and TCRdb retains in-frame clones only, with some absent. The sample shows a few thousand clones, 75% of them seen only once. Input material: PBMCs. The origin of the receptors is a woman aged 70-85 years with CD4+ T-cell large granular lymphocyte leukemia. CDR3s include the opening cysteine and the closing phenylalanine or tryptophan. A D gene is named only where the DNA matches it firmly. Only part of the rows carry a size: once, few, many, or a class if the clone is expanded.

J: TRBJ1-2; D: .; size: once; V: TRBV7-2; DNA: TGTGCCAGCAGCTTAGATCAAAACTATGGCTACACCTTC; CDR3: CASSLDQNYGYTF
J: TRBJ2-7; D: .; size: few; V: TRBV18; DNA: TGTGCCAGCTCACCCGGGGACTGGTCCTACGAGCAGTACTTC; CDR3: CASSPGDWSYEQYF
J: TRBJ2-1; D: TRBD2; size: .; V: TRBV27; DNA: TGTGCCAGCAGTTTAGGTGGACTAGCGGGAGTGGTTGAGCAGTTCTTC; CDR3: CASSLGGLAGVVEQFF
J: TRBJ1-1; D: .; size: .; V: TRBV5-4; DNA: TGTGCCAGCAGCTTGACGGGCTCAGGAAGGGAAGCTTTCTTT; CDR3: CASSLTGSGREAFF
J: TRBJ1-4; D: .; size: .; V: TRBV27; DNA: TGTGCCAGCAGCCCTGGGGGGGTCCCTTTTAAACTGTTTTTT; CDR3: CASSPGGVPFKLFF
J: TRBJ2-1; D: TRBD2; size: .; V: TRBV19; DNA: TGTGCCAGTAGTATAACTAGCGGGGGGTGGAATGAGCAGTTCTTC; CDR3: CASSITSGGWNEQFF
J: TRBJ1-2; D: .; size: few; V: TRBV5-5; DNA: TGTGCCAGCAGCTTGGATCCACTTGACGCAAAAGGCTACACCTTC; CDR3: CASSLDPLDAKGYTF
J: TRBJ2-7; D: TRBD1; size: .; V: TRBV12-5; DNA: TGTGCTAGTGGTTTGGACACAGGGGGGTTCGAGCAGTACTTC; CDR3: CASGLDTGGFEQYF
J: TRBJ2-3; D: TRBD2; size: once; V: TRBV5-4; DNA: TGTGCCAGCAGCTTGCTTGTGGGGGGGGGCACAGATACGCAGTATTTT; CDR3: CASSLLVGGGTDTQYF
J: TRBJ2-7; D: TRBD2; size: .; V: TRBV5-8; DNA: TGTGCCAGCAGCCCGCCCACGGGAGGTGGGTACGAGCAGTACTTC; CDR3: CASSPPTGGGYEQYF
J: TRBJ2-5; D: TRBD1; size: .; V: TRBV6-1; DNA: TGTGCCAGCAGCGGGACAGACCAAGAGACCCAGTACTTC; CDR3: CASSGTDQETQYF
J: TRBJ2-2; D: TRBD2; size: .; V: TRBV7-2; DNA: TGTGCCAGCAGCCTGCGTTGGCGGGAGGCACCCTCCGGGGAGCTGTTTTTT; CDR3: CASSLRWREAPSGELFF
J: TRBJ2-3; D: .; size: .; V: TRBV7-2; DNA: TGTGCCAGCAGCTTAGGCGACACCACAGATACGCAGTATTTT; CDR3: CASSLGDTTDTQYF
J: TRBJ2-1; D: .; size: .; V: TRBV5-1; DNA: TGCGCCAGCAGCTTGGCCTGGGACAATGAGCAGTTCTTC; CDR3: CASSLAWDNEQFF
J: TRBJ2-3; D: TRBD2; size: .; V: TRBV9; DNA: TGTGCCAGCAGCTCCCGACTAGCGGGAGGGACAGATACGCAGTATTTT; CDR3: CASSSRLAGGTDTQYF
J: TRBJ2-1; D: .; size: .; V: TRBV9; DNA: TGTGCCAGCAGCCCTCGGAGTGGTGAGCAGTTCTTC; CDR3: CASSPRSGEQFF
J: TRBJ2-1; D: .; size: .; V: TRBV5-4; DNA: TGTGCCAGCAGCTTACGATTAGGTTCAGATGAGCAGTTCTTC; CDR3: CASSLRLGSDEQFF
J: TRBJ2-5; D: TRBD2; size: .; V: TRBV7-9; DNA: TGTGCCAGCAGCCCAACTAGCGGAGAAGATCAAGAGACCCAGTACTTC; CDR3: CASSPTSGEDQETQYF
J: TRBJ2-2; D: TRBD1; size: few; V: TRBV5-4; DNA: TGTGCCAGCAGCTTGGACAGGGGCAACACCGGGGAGCTGTTTTTT; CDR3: CASSLDRGNTGELFF
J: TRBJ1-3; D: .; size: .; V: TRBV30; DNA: TGTGCCTGGGTGACCGGCTCTGGAAACACCATATATTTT; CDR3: CAWVTGSGNTIYF
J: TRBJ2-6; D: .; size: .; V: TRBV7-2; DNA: TGTGCCAGCAGCTTAACCGAGAGCTCTGGGGCCAACGTCCTGACTTTC; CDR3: CASSLTESSGANVLTF